The 18 T cell receptor beta chains below come from one sample, sequenced in a study of blood T cell repertoires in COVID-19. The method was immunoSEQ multiplex PCR; TCRdb's version includes in-frame clones alone and lacks a portion of them. Among some 350,000 clones, 70% to 90% were seen once, and the ten largest hold about 3%. Sequencing was carried out using peripheral blood. These receptors were taken from a woman aged 25 to 39 with COVID-19, enrolled during active disease.

This chain connects TRBV29-1 to TRBJ1-2; D ambiguous. V was trimmed by 6 bases and J by 2 bases, leaving 13 bases between them. Germline V gene sequence: CDR1 SQVTM, CDR2 ANQGSEA. The CDR3 loop spans 13 amino acids. The CDR3 sequence: CSVLSTYNYGYTF. The CDR3, as DNA: TGCAGCGTCTTATCGACTTACAACTATGGCTACACCTTC.

This clone was picked up a small number of times. In DNA, the CDR3 is TGCAGCGTTCTTTCACAGGGGGCCCTCACTGAAGCTTTCTTT. It yields the protein CSVLSQGALTEAFF. The chain joins TRBV29-1 to TRBJ1-1; 9 positions match TRBD1. CDR1 is SQVTM and CDR2 is ANQGSEA in the germline V gene. The CDR3 length is 14 residues. J gave up 4 bases and V 5 bases, and 8 bases lay outside the gene matches.

This rearrangement joins TRBV19 to TRBJ1-1, with 7 positions matching TRBD1. J gave up 5 bases and V 4 bases, and 4 bases lay outside the gene matches. The CDR3 spans 13 residues. Germline V gene lookup returns CDR1 LNHDA and CDR2 SQIVND (reference sequence). The CDR3 coding sequence is TGTGCCAGTAGTACGGAACAGGGGACTGAAGCTTTCTTT. It encodes CASSTEQGTEAFF.

This chain connects TRBV2 to TRBJ2-2; D is uncertain. The germline V gene encodes CDR1 SNHLY and CDR2 FYNNEI. This CDR3 contains 14 residues. V was clipped by 7 bases and J by 0 bases, with 9 bases between them. The DNA for the CDR3 is TGTGCCAGCACTCCCGGTCCGAACACCGGGGAGCTGTTTTTT. Encoded protein: CASTPGPNTGELFF.

The rearrangement joins TRBV4-3 to TRBJ1-5; 9 nucleotides agree with TRBD1. J lost 1 base, V lost 4 bases, and 2 bases had no gene match. Germline values: CDR1 LGHNA, CDR2 YSLEER. The CDR3 has 15 amino acids. The CDR3, as DNA: TGCGCCAGCAGCCCGGGACAGGGAAGCAATCAGCCCCAGCATTTT. Protein product: CASSPGQGSNQPQHF.

The V and J genes are TRBV12-3 or TRBV12-4 and TRBJ2-7, with TRBD2 matching 8 bases. V dropped 5 bases and J dropped 2; count of bases not matched to a gene: 2. This CDR3 has 13 amino acids. CDR3: CASSGLAPYEQYF. The CDR3 DNA sequence: TGTGCCAGCAGTGGACTAGCTCCCTACGAGCAGTACTTC.

J is TRBJ1-4 and V is TRBV7-6, with D unresolved. Trimming cost V 1 base and J 8 bases, with 14 bases left between them. The CDR3 has 15 residues. Germline assignment: CDR1 SGHVS and CDR2 FNYEAQ. CDR3 in amino acids: CASSLGGSQREKLFF. CDR3 bases: TGTGCCAGCAGCTTAGGCGGTTCCCAAAGAGAAAAACTGTTTTTT.

The chain links TRBV2 to TRBJ1-2, with D possibly TRBD1 on 6 matching bases. The CDR3 is made up of 20 amino acids. Trimming pared 3 bases from V and 0 bases from J, leaving 26 bases between. Germline V gives CDR1 SNHLY, CDR2 FYNNEI. The CDR3 loop reads CASSDPVGPLQGPSNYGYTF. The CDR3 region has the DNA TGTGCCAGCAGTGATCCCGTCGGGCCCCTACAGGGTCCTTCTAACTATGGCTACACCTTC.

The chain recombines TRBV29-1 with TRBJ1-3; 10 bases match TRBD1. J was trimmed by 8 bases and V by 6 bases; bases with no gene match: 7. Germline V CDR1 and CDR2: SQVTM, ANQGSEA. The CDR3 contains 13 residues. The CDR3 DNA reads TGCAGCGTCGGGCCCGGGACAGGGGACACCATATATTTT. Encoded protein: CSVGPGTGDTIYF.

This clone has a single count. The rearrangement links TRBV2 to TRBJ2-7; unclear D gene. Germline-derived CDR1 and CDR2 are SNHLY and FYNNEI. With 2 bases removed from V and 0 bases from J, the gap between germline ends came to 11 bases. The CDR3 length is 15 residues. The CDR3: CASSERVLSSYEQYF. CDR3 bases: TGTGCCAGCAGTGAACGTGTTTTGAGCTCCTACGAGCAGTACTTC. Supplemented by reference TRBV2 and TRBJ2-7, the full variable domain reads EPEVTQTPSHQVTQMGQEVILRCVPISNHLYFYWYRQILGQKVEFLVSFYNNEISEKSEIFDDQFSVERPDGSNFTLKIRSTKLEDSAMYFCASSERVLSSYEQYFGPGTRLTVT.

This chain joins TRBV10-3 and TRBJ1-2; TRBD1 might be the D (6 bases). The CDR3 has 13 residues. Germline V CDR1 and CDR2: ENHRY, SYGVKD. V lost 3 bases, J lost 8 bases, and 13 bases lay in between. CDR3 bases: TGTGCCATCAGTGATCGGGAGGGGGTCGGCTACACCTTC. Protein: CAISDREGVGYTF.

The V call is TRBV6-5, the J call TRBJ2-7, with unresolved D. The V gene lost 0 bases and the J gene lost 5 bases, with 11 bases spanning the gap. This CDR3 has 14 residues. Germline CDR1 is MNHEY and CDR2 is SVGAGI. The CDR3 protein is CASSYSLDFHEQYF. CDR3 DNA: TGTGCCAGCAGTTACTCTTTAGACTTCCACGAGCAGTACTTC.

CDR3 DNA sequence: TGTGCCAGCAGCTTAGGCTCTAGCGGGAGAACCGGGGAGCTGTTTTTT. Protein: CASSLGSSGRTGELFF. The chain couples TRBV11-3 to TRBJ2-2; TRBD2 matches at 10 bases. V gave up 1 base and J gave up 5 bases; unmatched junction bases: 4. CDR3 size: 16 residues. CDR1 SGHNT and CDR2 YENEEA come from the germline V gene.

The rearrangement links TRBV7-9 to TRBJ2-2; 7 nucleotides align to TRBD1. CDR1 SEHNR and CDR2 FQNEAQ come from the germline V gene (reference sequence). The CDR3 consists of 18 residues. The ends lost 5 bases at V and 1 base at J; junction bases unmatched: 13. The CDR3 reads CASSLKGDRDRNTGELFF. The DNA of the CDR3 is TGTGCCAGCAGCCTAAAGGGAGACCGGGACAGGAACACCGGGGAGCTGTTTTTT.

Written as DNA, the CDR3 is TGTGCCAGCATAACCCGGCGGCAGGGAAGAGATACGCAGTATTTT. It yields the protein CASITRRQGRDTQYF. V usage is TRBV27 and J usage is TRBJ2-3; a weak D match, TRBD1 (5 bases). The CDR3 is made up of 15 amino acids. Deletions cut 7 bases from V and 5 bases from J, with 19 bases between. CDR1 and CDR2 (germline): MNHEY, SMNVEV (reference sequence).

The V call is TRBV5-6, the J call TRBJ2-7; 13 bases align to TRBD2. The CDR3 extends over 15 amino acids. Trimming at V came to 2 bases and at J to 3 bases, leaving 2 bases not matched to a gene. Germline V gene data show CDR1 as SGHDT and CDR2 as YYEEEE. The CDR3, as DNA: TGTGCCAGCAGCTTAGGACTAGCGGGGGACTACGAGCAGTACTTC. Translated: CASSLGLAGDYEQYF.

The chain uses TRBV6-5 and TRBJ1-2; possible D gene TRBD1, 5 bases. This CDR3 contains 13 residues. Germline V gene sequence: CDR1 MNHEY, CDR2 SVGAGI. The V gene lost 11 bases and the J gene lost 0 bases, with 13 bases spanning the gap. The CDR3, as DNA: TGTGCCGCCGGGGGAGCCACTAACTATGGCTACACCTTC. Its translation is CAAGGATNYGYTF.

The rearrangement uses TRBV9 and TRBJ2-5, with a weak D call TRBD2 (7 bases). Germline CDR1 is SGDLS and CDR2 is YYNGEE. The CDR3 runs 15 residues. Trimming cost V 4 bases and J 5 bases, with 18 bases left between them. CDR3 in amino acids: CASSPTLGGGETQYF. The CDR3 coding sequence is TGTGCCAGCAGCCCGACTTTAGGGGGAGGGGAGACCCAGTACTTC.